These 32 T cell receptor beta chains were sequenced from one sample in a study of CD8 T cells in ankylosing spondylitis. One entry per CDR3 protein, called by TCRdb with MiXCR from the 5' RACE reads. This table has under 300,000 distinct CDR3 sequences, around 11% appearing once. Material for sequencing was blood, either unsorted or a sorted T cell fraction (not recorded which). Every receptor here comes from a male donor with ankylosing spondylitis or in good health (not recorded which).

This clonotype was seen many times. The CDR3 DNA sequence: TGCAGTGCTAGTGGTCGGACAGGGGGCACCCTCGCTCCCCAGCATTTT. As protein: CSASGRTGGTLAPQHF. The chain links TRBV20-1 to TRBJ1-5; 11 bases align to TRBD1. CDR3 size: 16 residues. J gave up 10 bases and V 3 bases, and 14 bases lay outside the gene matches. CDR1 and CDR2 (germline): DFQATT, SNEGSKA (reference sequence).

This clonotype occurred a few times. V usage is TRBV5-5 and J usage is TRBJ1-1, with D perhaps matching TRBD1 (6 bases). Germline CDR1 and CDR2: SGHKS and YYEKEE (reference sequence). The CDR3 spans 14 residues. Between the trimmed V and J ends, which lost 1 base and 5 bases, there was a span of 12 bases. CDR3 DNA: TGTGCCAGCAGCTTGTTGGGGGGGCGTACTGAAGCTTTCTTT. Translation gives CASSLLGGRTEAFF.

In this sample, this clonotype turned up many times. The chain links TRBV4-2 to TRBJ2-3, with 10 bases fitting TRBD2. J gave up 4 bases and V 4 bases, and 5 bases lay outside the gene matches. The CDR3 covers 15 residues. CDR1 LGHNA and CDR2 YNFKEQ come from the germline V gene. In DNA form, the CDR3 reads TGTGCCAGCAGCCGGGGGACTAGCGAAGCAGATACGCAGTATTTT. This translates into CASSRGTSEADTQYF.

This clonotype was seen a few times. The chain carries TRBV20-1 and TRBJ2-5, with TRBD1 matching over 9 bases. Per germline, CDR1 DFQATT and CDR2 SNEGSKA (reference sequence). This CDR3 region has 14 residues. This chain's CDR3 is CTVFRDRDQETQYF. DNA for the CDR3: TGCACCGTCTTCCGGGACAGGGACCAAGAGACCCAGTACTTC.

As for this clonotype: This sequence may be a read error, since a much larger clone differs from it by one base. V usage is TRBV25-1 and J usage is TRBJ2-1; TRBD1 might be the D (6 bases). There are 14 residues in the CDR3. Germline lookup yields CDR1 MGHDK and CDR2 SYGVNS. The CDR3 sequence: CASSTGTTYNVQFF. The CDR3 DNA reads TGTGCCAGCAGTACCGGGACAACCTACAATGTGCAGTTCTTC.

The sample holds many counts of this clonotype. This chain uses TRBV20-1 with TRBJ2-7, with D perhaps TRBD2 (5 bases). V was clipped by 6 bases and J by 5 bases, with 14 bases between them. CDR1 and CDR2 (germline): DFQATT, SNEGSKA (reference sequence). This CDR3 is 12 amino acids long. CDR3 amino acids: CSARRDGNEQYF. DNA for the CDR3: TGCAGTGCCAGGCGAGACGGGAACGAGCAGTACTTC.

This clonotype was counted at least ten times. This sequence joins TRBV20-1 and TRBJ2-3; weak D call: TRBD2 (5 bases). CDR1 is DFQATT and CDR2 is SNEGSKA in the germline V gene (reference sequence). V lost 3 bases to trimming and J lost 3 bases, with 10 bases between them. The CDR3 is 13 residues long. The CDR3 is CSASFSGTDTQYF. The CDR3 DNA sequence: TGCAGTGCTAGTTTTTCGGGGACAGATACGCAGTATTTT.

This clonotype was detected only a few times. V gene TRBV10-3 combines with J gene TRBJ2-7, with 10 bases that match TRBD2. There are 16 residues in the CDR3. Per germline, CDR1 ENHRY and CDR2 SYGVKD. Trimming at V came to 2 bases and at J to 0 bases, leaving 4 bases not matched to a gene. CDR3 nucleotide sequence: TGTGCCATCAGTGAGCCGACTAGCGGGTACTCCTACGAGCAGTACTTC. It is translated as CAISEPTSGYSYEQYF.

This clonotype has ten or more counts. V and J are TRBV11-2 and TRBJ2-1; D is tentatively TRBD1 or TRBD2 (5 bases each). This CDR3 spans 16 amino acids. V lost 1 base to trimming and J lost 7 bases, with 17 bases between them. Germline V gene lookup returns CDR1 SGHAT and CDR2 FQNNGV. The CDR3 region is CASSLVPGLGQNEQFF. CDR3 coding DNA: TGTGCCAGCAGCTTAGTGCCGGGGCTGGGCCAAAATGAGCAGTTCTTC.

The sample holds a few counts of this clonotype. V and J are TRBV10-3 and TRBJ2-1; D call uncertain. The CDR3 has 14 residues. Germline V gene lookup returns CDR1 ENHRY and CDR2 SYGVKD. Trimming pared 2 bases from V and 6 bases from J, leaving 11 bases between. This CDR3 is CAISERTRINEQFF. CDR3 bases: TGTGCCATCAGTGAGAGGACGAGAATCAATGAGCAGTTCTTC.

This clonotype was observed many times. The chain's CDR3 is CASSVGLRSMDEQFF. Here the CDR3 DNA reads TGTGCCAGCAGCGTGGGACTGAGGTCGATGGATGAGCAGTTCTTC. This chain links TRBV9 with TRBJ2-1; tentative D call: TRBD2 (6 bases). Deletions cut 2 bases from V and 8 bases from J, with 17 bases between. Germline CDR1 SGDLS, CDR2 YYNGEE. CDR3 length: 15 amino acids.

This clonotype was seen repeatedly, ten times or more. The CDR3 spells CATSRGETQYF. The CDR3 DNA is TGTGCCACCAGCAGAGGAGAGACCCAGTACTTC. This chain links TRBV15 with TRBJ2-5; D gene unclear. The V gene lost 1 base and the J gene lost 4 bases, with 1 base spanning the gap. The CDR3 runs to 11 residues. CDR1 and CDR2 from the germline V gene are LNHNV and YYDKDF (reference sequence). The full variable domain, with the rest looked up from reference TRBV15 and TRBJ2-5, is DAMVIQNPRYQVTQFGKPVTLSCSQTLNHNVMYWYQQKSSQAPKLLFHYYDKDFNNEADTPDNFQSRRPNTSFCFLDIRSPGLGDTAMYLCATSRGETQYFGPGTRLLVL.

The table lists this clonotype with many counts. The gene calls are TRBV27 and TRBJ2-1, with 10 bases matching TRBD2. Germline CDR1 reads MNHEY; CDR2 reads SMNVEV (reference sequence). V dropped 5 bases and J dropped 9; count of bases not matched to a gene: 10. CDR3 size: 15 residues. CDR3 sequence reads: CASSPLAGVLVEQFF. The CDR3 DNA follows: TGTGCCAGCAGTCCTCTAGCGGGAGTGTTGGTTGAGCAGTTCTTC.

The genes are TRBV9 and TRBJ2-3; 7 nucleotides line up with TRBD2. The length of the CDR3 is 16 residues. CDR1 is SGDLS, CDR2 YYNGEE, per germline. With 0 bases clipped from V and 4 bases from J, the junction kept 8 bases outside the gene matches. As DNA, the CDR3 is TGTGCCAGCAGCGTAGGCGCCCGGGGGGAAGCAGATACGCAGTATTTT. Translated: CASSVGARGEADTQYF.

This clonotype was seen repeatedly, ten times or more. V usage is TRBV12-3 or TRBV12-4 and J usage is TRBJ1-2; D is undetermined. V was shortened by 6 bases and J by 8 bases, with 16 bases between the two germline ends. This CDR3 is 13 amino acids long. In DNA form, the CDR3 reads TGTGCCAGCAGCCCCGGACGGACTTGGGGCTACACCTTC. It codes for CASSPGRTWGYTF.

This clonotype was detected many times. This sequence joins TRBV5-1 and TRBJ1-5, with 7 bases fitting TRBD1. The germline V gene has CDR1 SGHRS and CDR2 YFSETQ. The ends lost 4 bases at V and 4 bases at J; junction bases unmatched: 8. The CDR3 runs 15 residues. The CDR3: CASSPETGYNQPQHF. For the CDR3, the DNA is TGCGCCAGCAGCCCCGAGACAGGGTATAATCAGCCCCAGCATTTT.

In this sample, this clonotype turned up many times. The chain employs TRBV6-2 or TRBV6-3 and TRBJ1-5; the D is unclear. The CDR3 extends over 13 amino acids. Between the trimmed V and J ends, which lost 5 bases and 6 bases, there was a span of 11 bases. Germline loops: CDR1 MNHEY, CDR2 SVGEGT. The CDR3 loop reads CASSASPAQPQHF. CDR3 coding DNA: TGTGCCAGCAGTGCCTCGCCAGCTCAGCCCCAGCATTTT.

Ten or more counts support this clonotype. J is TRBJ2-7 and V is TRBV5-1; D tentatively reads TRBD1 or TRBD2 (5 bases each). The germline CDR1 and CDR2 sequences are SGHRS and YFSETQ. V lost 4 bases to trimming and J lost 3 bases, with 14 bases between them. The CDR3 has 14 residues. CDR3 amino acids: CASSLTGRNYEQYF. The CDR3, as DNA: TGCGCCAGCAGCCTCACGGGACGGAACTACGAGCAGTACTTC.

This chain uses TRBV5-1 with TRBJ2-1, with D perhaps matching TRBD1 (5 bases). V lost 4 bases to trimming and J lost 6 bases, with 17 bases between them. CDR1 SGHRS and CDR2 YFSETQ come from the germline V gene. This CDR3 contains 15 residues. CDR3 bases: TGCGCCAGCAGCCTGATTGGGGCAGGCTTCAATGAGCAGTTCTTC. Protein product: CASSLIGAGFNEQFF.

This clonotype was seen only a few times. The V gene is TRBV11-2, the J gene TRBJ2-2; 12 nucleotides agree with TRBD2. After removal of 4 bases from V and 1 base from J, the junction contained 10 bases not matched to a gene. The germline CDR1 and CDR2 sequences are SGHAT and FQNNGV. The CDR3 runs 19 residues. CDR3 amino acids: CASSSLGASGRENTGELFF. DNA of the CDR3: TGTGCCAGCAGCTCCCTCGGGGCTAGCGGGAGGGAGAACACCGGGGAGCTGTTTTTT.

The rearrangement uses TRBV2 and TRBJ2-3; weak D call: TRBD1 (6 bases). CDR3 length equals 14 residues. Per germline, CDR1 SNHLY and CDR2 FYNNEI. Between the trimmed V and J ends, which lost 7 bases and 0 bases, there was a span of 11 bases. In DNA, the CDR3 is TGTGCCAGCACCAGGACAGAGAGCACAGATACGCAGTATTTT. Amino acids: CASTRTESTDTQYF.

This clonotype was detected ten times or more. The CDR3 region is CASSPGSGRAYEQYF. The DNA for the CDR3 is TGTGCCAGCAGCCCCGGTTCGGGGAGAGCCTACGAGCAGTACTTC. The rearrangement uses TRBV12-3 or TRBV12-4 and TRBJ2-7, with D possibly being TRBD2 (5 bases). The CDR3 totals 15 residues. With 6 bases removed from V and 2 bases from J, the gap between germline ends came to 17 bases.

This clonotype was recorded a few times. The chain uses TRBV2 and TRBJ2-3, with D maybe TRBD2 (6 bases). CDR1 SNHLY and CDR2 FYNNEI come from the germline V gene. V dropped 6 bases and J dropped 2 bases, with 12 bases sitting between them. The CDR3 length is 14 residues. CDR3 sequence reads: CASSGTAITDTQYF. DNA of the CDR3: TGTGCCAGCAGCGGGACTGCCATCACAGATACGCAGTATTTT.

This clonotype was seen repeatedly, ten times or more. CDR3 DNA sequence: TGCGCCAGCAGCTTGGGGGAGGACGACTACAATGAGCAGTTCTTC. It translates to CASSLGEDDYNEQFF. The J gene is TRBJ2-1, the V gene TRBV5-1; TRBD2 is a possible D gene (6 bases). CDR3 size: 15 residues. The germline V gene encodes CDR1 SGHRS and CDR2 YFSETQ. Trimming left V 0 bases short and J 3 bases short, with 10 bases between.

This clonotype came up many times. The chain combines TRBV29-1 with TRBJ2-7, with TRBD1 identical over 8 bases. Germline CDR1 SQVTM, CDR2 ANQGSEA. The CDR3 loop spans 14 amino acids. The trim removed 2 bases at V and 1 base at J, leaving 4 bases unmatched. The DNA for the CDR3 is TGCAGCGTTGAAAGGGGGACAGGTTCCTACGAGCAGTACTTC. It translates to CSVERGTGSYEQYF.

This clonotype was observed many times. The gene calls are TRBV5-5 and TRBJ2-1; TRBD1 agrees at 8 bases. Germline CDR1 SGHKS, CDR2 YYEKEE (reference sequence). V lost 10 bases and J lost 4; bases outside the gene matches: 7. The CDR3 extends over 13 amino acids. Written as DNA, the CDR3 is TGTGCCTCCCAGGGGGCGTCATACAATGAGCAGTTCTTC. Translation gives CASQGASYNEQFF. The full variable domain, with the rest looked up from reference TRBV5-5 and TRBJ2-1, is DAGVTQSPTHLIKTRGQQVTLRCSPISGHKSVSWYQQVLGQGPQFIFQYYEKEERGRGNFPDRFSARQFPNYSSELNVNALLLGDSALYLCASQGASYNEQFFGPGTRLTVL.

The chain carries TRBV9 and TRBJ2-7; D possibly corresponds to TRBD2 (6 bases). The CDR3 length is 14 residues. Germline V gives CDR1 SGDLS, CDR2 YYNGEE. V lost 7 bases to trimming and J lost 2 bases, with 16 bases between them. CDR3 sequence reads: CASGGGGRPYEQYF. In DNA form, the CDR3 reads TGTGCCAGCGGTGGTGGAGGGAGACCCTACGAGCAGTACTTC.

CDR3 DNA: TGTGCCAGCAGTCAAATCAGGGAGGACCGGTATGGCTACACCTTC. Its translation: CASSQIREDRYGYTF. The chain carries TRBV27 and TRBJ1-2, with a weak D call TRBD1 (5 bases). CDR3 length equals 15 residues. Trimming pared 5 bases from V and 5 bases from J, leaving 18 bases between. CDR1 MNHEY and CDR2 SMNVEV come from the germline V gene (reference sequence).

This clonotype was observed many times. A much larger clone sits a single nucleotide away, making a read error possible. The chain combines TRBV10-3 with TRBJ2-7; 9 nucleotides match TRBD1. CDR1 and CDR2 from the germline V gene are ENHRY and SYGVKD. The CDR3 loop spans 14 amino acids. CDR3 sequence (DNA): TGTGTCATTAAACCGGGACAGGGAACCTACGAGCAGTACTTC. Its translation is CVIKPGQGTYEQYF.

This clonotype was seen at least ten times. The rearrangement joins TRBV12-3 or TRBV12-4 to TRBJ2-1, with D perhaps matching TRBD2 (6 bases). CDR3 length equals 11 residues. Trimming took off 7 bases at V and 5 bases at J, with 6 bases between the two ends. This CDR3 reads CASTSDNEQFF. DNA for the CDR3: TGTGCCAGCACTAGCGACAATGAGCAGTTCTTC.

The chain uses TRBV5-4 and TRBJ2-3; 8 bases line up with TRBD2. The germline CDR1 and CDR2 sequences are SGHNT and YYREEE (reference sequence). V gave up 3 bases and J gave up 4 bases; unmatched junction bases: 10. The CDR3 runs 16 residues. The CDR3 is CASSSRGGRFADTQYF. The CDR3 DNA reads TGTGCCAGCAGCTCTCGGGGGGGGCGGTTCGCAGATACGCAGTATTTT.

This clonotype occurred many times. The rearrangement joins TRBV12-3 or TRBV12-4 to TRBJ1-4, with 7 bases fitting TRBD1. The CDR3 spans 15 residues. The junction had 2 bases not matched to a gene; V was cut back by 4 bases and J by 0 bases. CDR3 DNA sequence: TGTGCCAGCAGTTCCCAGGGGGCAACTAATGAAAAACTGTTTTTT. Translating it yields CASSSQGATNEKLFF.